This T cell receptor (beta chain) was identified during a study of Siglec-9 on CD8 T cells in melanoma. Points from the study as a whole: Siglec-9 reportedly marks and regulates an effector memory CD8+ T-cell subset apparently accumulating in melanoma tumors.

The germline V gene encodes CDR1 WNHNN and CDR2 SYGVQD (reference sequence). The CDR3 length is 14 residues. V gave up 0 bases and J gave up 7 bases; unmatched junction bases: 3. Profiled with immunoSEQ multiplex PCR; TCRdb holds only in-frame clones, not every one. The sample has tens of thousands of clones; roughly 80% are singletons. This clone was counted only a few times. What it binds is not known. This receptor was obtained from a human donor in good health. This chain uses TRBV10-1 with TRBJ2-1, with 7 bases fitting TRBD1. Sample: Siglec-9- CD8+ T cells sorted from blood. CDR3 amino acids: CASSESGRGNEQFF. CDR3 in DNA: TGCGCCAGCAGTGAGTCGGGCAGGGGGAATGAGCAGTTCTTC.